The table lists the clone carrying this TCR beta chain with a few counts. Its specificity is not known. A second PCR, run for roughly 7 to 12 cycles, used a sample-barcoded 5' primer plus a J-beta primer mix. Each cDNA molecule was tagged by a template-switch adaptor that had 12 random nucleotides. A single record per CDR3 protein comes from TCRdb applying MiXCR to the 5' RACE reads. The sample consists of 600,000 to 1,000,000 distinct CDR3 sequences, 58% of them appearing once. This sample was included in a study of blood T cells in healthy people across ages. Germline CDR1 is SGHKS and CDR2 is YYEKEE (reference sequence). CDR3 length equals 11 residues. V was trimmed by 7 bases and J by 6 bases, leaving 8 bases between them. Study observations and caveats: With age, beta diversity per million T cells declined roughly linearly, significantly by approximately 41.

This TCR came from a man younger than 45 in good health. The sequenced sample was blood. This chain uses TRBV5-5 with TRBJ2-1; D not resolved. In nucleotides, the CDR3 is TGTGCCAGCGACCTAGGCAATGAGCAGTTCTTC. This gives the protein CASDLGNEQFF.